This T cell receptor (beta chain) emerged from a study of blood T cell repertoires in COVID-19. Sequencing used immunoSEQ multiplex PCR; TCRdb keeps in-frame clones, though not all of them. This sample yields 150,000 to 200,000 clones, of which around 90% are seen a single time; 15% to 20% belongs to the top ten. This receptor was taken from a man aged 60 to 69 with active or convalescent COVID-19. Sequenced sample: peripheral blood.

The chain's CDR3 is CASTDRGGNEQFF. The CDR3 DNA sequence: TGTGCCAGTACGGACAGGGGCGGGAATGAGCAGTTCTTC. The chain is built from TRBV2 and TRBJ2-1; 9 nucleotides line up with TRBD1. J gave up 7 bases and V 9 bases, and 7 bases lay outside the gene matches. CDR1 is SNHLY, CDR2 FYNNEI, per germline. The CDR3 is made up of 13 amino acids.